The clone carrying this T cell receptor beta chain occurred once. The data belong to a study of siplizumab effects on memory and regulatory T cells. The CDR3 extends over 12 amino acids. V shed 3 bases, J shed 7 bases, and the junction held 1 base outside the gene matches. Germline-derived CDR1 and CDR2 are SGHRS and YFSETQ. Clones were sequenced by immunoSEQ multiplex PCR, and TCRdb holds only the in-frame ones, with some missing. This sample has approximately 100,000 clones, with over 90% found just once. This TCR was sampled from a human donor in good health. The sequencing input was Tregs sorted from blood. This rearrangement joins TRBV5-1 to TRBJ2-1, with TRBD2 identical over 7 bases. CDR3 protein: CASSSGGNEQFF. The CDR3, as DNA: TGCGCCAGCAGCTCCGGGGGGAATGAGCAGTTCTTC.